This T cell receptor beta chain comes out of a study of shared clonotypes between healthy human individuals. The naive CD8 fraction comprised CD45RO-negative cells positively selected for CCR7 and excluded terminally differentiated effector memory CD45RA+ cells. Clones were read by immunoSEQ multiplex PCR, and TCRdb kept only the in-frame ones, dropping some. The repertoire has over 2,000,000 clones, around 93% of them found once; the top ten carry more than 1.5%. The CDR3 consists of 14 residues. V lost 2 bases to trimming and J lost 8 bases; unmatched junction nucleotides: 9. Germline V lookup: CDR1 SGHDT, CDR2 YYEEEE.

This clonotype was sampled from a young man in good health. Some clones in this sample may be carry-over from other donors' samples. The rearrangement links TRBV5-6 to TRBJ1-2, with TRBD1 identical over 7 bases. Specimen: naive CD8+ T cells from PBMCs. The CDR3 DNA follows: TGTGCCAGCAGCTTTCCGTCAGGGGGGACGGGCTACACCTTC. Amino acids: CASSFPSGGTGYTF.